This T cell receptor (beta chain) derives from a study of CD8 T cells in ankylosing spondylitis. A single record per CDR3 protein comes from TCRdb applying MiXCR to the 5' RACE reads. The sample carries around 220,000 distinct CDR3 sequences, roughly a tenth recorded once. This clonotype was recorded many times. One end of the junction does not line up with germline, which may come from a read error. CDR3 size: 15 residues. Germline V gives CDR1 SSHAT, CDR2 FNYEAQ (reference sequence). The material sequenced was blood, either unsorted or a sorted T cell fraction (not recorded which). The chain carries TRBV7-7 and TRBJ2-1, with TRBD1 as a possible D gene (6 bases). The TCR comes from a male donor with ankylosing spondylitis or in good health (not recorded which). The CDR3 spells CASSSEFRGYNEQFF. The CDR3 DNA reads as TGTGCTAGCAGCTCAGAATTCAGGGGTTACAATGAGCAGTTCTTC.